These 11 T cell receptor beta chains came from one sample sequenced in a study of T cells in Graves' hyperthyroidism and ophthalmopathy. Researchers took RNA transcripts and amplified the TCR beta CDR3 regions from them. The TCR CDR3 first-round RT-PCR relied on the HTBI primer set. TCRdb analysed the multiplex PCR reads with MiXCR anew, one entry per CDR3 protein. The repertoire holds 300,000 to 400,000 distinct CDR3 sequences, with around 20% as singletons. Sequencing was performed on blood. The source is a man younger than 35 with Graves' ophthalmopathy.

The sample holds many counts of this clonotype. In DNA form, the CDR3 reads TGTGCCAGCAGCCAACGGGACCCGGGGACCCAGTACTTC. Translated, it gives CASSQRDPGTQYF. V gene TRBV3-1 combines with J gene TRBJ2-5; D is perhaps TRBD1 or TRBD2 (5 bases each). CDR3 length equals 13 residues. V was trimmed by 2 bases and J by 7 bases, leaving 11 bases between them. The germline gives CDR1 LGHDT, CDR2 YNNKEL (reference sequence).

This clonotype was counted many times. The V and J genes are TRBV7-8 and TRBJ2-7, with 10 bases that match TRBD1. The germline V gene has CDR1 SGHVS and CDR2 FQNEAQ. This CDR3 is built from 14 residues. The V and J ends lost 4 bases and 1 base, in that order; junction bases with no gene match: 1. The CDR3 here is CASSWDRGSYEQYF. The CDR3 DNA reads TGTGCCAGCAGCTGGGACAGGGGATCCTACGAGCAGTACTTC.

This clonotype was counted ten times or more. V is TRBV20-1 and J is TRBJ2-3; 7 nucleotides align to TRBD2. CDR1 and CDR2 (germline): DFQATT, SNEGSKA (reference sequence). With 4 bases clipped from V and 3 bases from J, the junction kept 13 bases outside the gene matches. The CDR3 spans 16 residues. DNA for the CDR3: TGCAGTGCTATGGTGATAGCGGGTGGTAGGACAGATACGCAGTATTTT. Encoded protein: CSAMVIAGGRTDTQYF.

This clonotype was observed many times. The chain carries TRBV29-1 and TRBJ1-2; 9 nucleotides agree with TRBD1. The CDR3 totals 13 residues. Germline trimming cut 3 bases from V and 6 bases from J; bases unmatched to any gene: 5. Looked up from germline, CDR1 is SQVTM and CDR2 is ANQGSEA. The CDR3 loop is CSVDKGQGHGYTF. In DNA form, the CDR3 reads TGCAGCGTTGATAAGGGACAGGGCCATGGCTACACCTTC.

The J gene is TRBJ2-3, the V gene TRBV20-1; TRBD2 matches at 13 bases. Losses at the gene ends were 7 bases for V and 6 bases for J; bases not matched to a gene: 7. The CDR3 loop spans 14 amino acids. Germline CDR1 DFQATT, CDR2 SNEGSKA (reference sequence). The CDR3 is CSGRGGLAGDTQYF. The CDR3 nucleotides read TGCAGTGGGAGAGGGGGACTAGCGGGGGATACGCAGTATTTT.

This clonotype was seen a handful of times. This rearrangement joins TRBV2 to TRBJ1-6; tentative D call: TRBD1 (5 bases). Germline V lookup: CDR1 SNHLY, CDR2 FYNNEI. This CDR3 spans 12 amino acids. Written as DNA, the CDR3 is TGTGCAACCGGGACTGAGAATTCACCCCTCCACTTT. Translated, it gives CATGTENSPLHF.

The sample holds many counts of this clonotype. This chain uses TRBV7-8 with TRBJ2-7; D gene uncertain. CDR3 length equals 15 residues. The V end was cut by 1 base, the J end by 2 bases, with 12 bases between. Germline-derived CDR1 and CDR2 are SGHVS and FQNEAQ. The CDR3 DNA sequence: TGTGCCAGCAGCTTAGGTGTGGTAGAAACCTACGAGCAGTACTTC. It yields the protein CASSLGVVETYEQYF.

This clonotype was picked up many times. V gene TRBV5-1 combines with J gene TRBJ2-1; TRBD1 matches 9 bases. The CDR3 contains 16 residues. V gave up 0 bases and J gave up 4 bases; unmatched junction bases: 5. Germline V gene lookup returns CDR1 SGHRS and CDR2 YFSETQ. The CDR3 DNA is TGCGCCAGCAGCTTGGCCCAACAGGGGGCTTACAATGAGCAGTTCTTC. It yields the protein CASSLAQQGAYNEQFF.

Ten or more counts support this clonotype. V is TRBV5-1 and J is TRBJ1-5; weak D call: TRBD1 (6 bases). The germline CDR1 and CDR2 sequences are SGHRS and YFSETQ. The CDR3 loop spans 16 amino acids. Trimming removed 0 bases from V and 3 bases from J, with 13 bases in between. The CDR3 reads CASSLEAQGPNQPQHF. In DNA, the CDR3 is TGCGCCAGCAGCTTGGAGGCTCAGGGGCCCAATCAGCCCCAGCATTTT.

This clonotype was seen at least ten times. The chain uses TRBV6-6 and TRBJ2-7, with D possibly TRBD2 on 6 matching bases. Per germline, CDR1 MNHNY and CDR2 SVGAGI (reference sequence). The CDR3 has 14 residues. Trimming left V 2 bases short and J 1 base short, with 9 bases between. This chain's CDR3 is CASSYGEESYEQYF. The CDR3 DNA reads TGTGCCAGCAGTTACGGGGAGGAATCCTACGAGCAGTACTTC.

This clonotype was counted between two and nine times. V and J are TRBV7-8 and TRBJ1-2; D is perhaps TRBD1 (5 bases). Looked up from germline, CDR1 is SGHVS and CDR2 is FQNEAQ. V shed 2 bases and J shed 5 bases, with 12 bases lying between them. The length of the CDR3 is 14 residues. The CDR3 loop reads CASSLKEGWYGYTF. Here the CDR3 DNA reads TGTGCCAGCAGCTTAAAGGAGGGGTGGTATGGCTACACCTTC.